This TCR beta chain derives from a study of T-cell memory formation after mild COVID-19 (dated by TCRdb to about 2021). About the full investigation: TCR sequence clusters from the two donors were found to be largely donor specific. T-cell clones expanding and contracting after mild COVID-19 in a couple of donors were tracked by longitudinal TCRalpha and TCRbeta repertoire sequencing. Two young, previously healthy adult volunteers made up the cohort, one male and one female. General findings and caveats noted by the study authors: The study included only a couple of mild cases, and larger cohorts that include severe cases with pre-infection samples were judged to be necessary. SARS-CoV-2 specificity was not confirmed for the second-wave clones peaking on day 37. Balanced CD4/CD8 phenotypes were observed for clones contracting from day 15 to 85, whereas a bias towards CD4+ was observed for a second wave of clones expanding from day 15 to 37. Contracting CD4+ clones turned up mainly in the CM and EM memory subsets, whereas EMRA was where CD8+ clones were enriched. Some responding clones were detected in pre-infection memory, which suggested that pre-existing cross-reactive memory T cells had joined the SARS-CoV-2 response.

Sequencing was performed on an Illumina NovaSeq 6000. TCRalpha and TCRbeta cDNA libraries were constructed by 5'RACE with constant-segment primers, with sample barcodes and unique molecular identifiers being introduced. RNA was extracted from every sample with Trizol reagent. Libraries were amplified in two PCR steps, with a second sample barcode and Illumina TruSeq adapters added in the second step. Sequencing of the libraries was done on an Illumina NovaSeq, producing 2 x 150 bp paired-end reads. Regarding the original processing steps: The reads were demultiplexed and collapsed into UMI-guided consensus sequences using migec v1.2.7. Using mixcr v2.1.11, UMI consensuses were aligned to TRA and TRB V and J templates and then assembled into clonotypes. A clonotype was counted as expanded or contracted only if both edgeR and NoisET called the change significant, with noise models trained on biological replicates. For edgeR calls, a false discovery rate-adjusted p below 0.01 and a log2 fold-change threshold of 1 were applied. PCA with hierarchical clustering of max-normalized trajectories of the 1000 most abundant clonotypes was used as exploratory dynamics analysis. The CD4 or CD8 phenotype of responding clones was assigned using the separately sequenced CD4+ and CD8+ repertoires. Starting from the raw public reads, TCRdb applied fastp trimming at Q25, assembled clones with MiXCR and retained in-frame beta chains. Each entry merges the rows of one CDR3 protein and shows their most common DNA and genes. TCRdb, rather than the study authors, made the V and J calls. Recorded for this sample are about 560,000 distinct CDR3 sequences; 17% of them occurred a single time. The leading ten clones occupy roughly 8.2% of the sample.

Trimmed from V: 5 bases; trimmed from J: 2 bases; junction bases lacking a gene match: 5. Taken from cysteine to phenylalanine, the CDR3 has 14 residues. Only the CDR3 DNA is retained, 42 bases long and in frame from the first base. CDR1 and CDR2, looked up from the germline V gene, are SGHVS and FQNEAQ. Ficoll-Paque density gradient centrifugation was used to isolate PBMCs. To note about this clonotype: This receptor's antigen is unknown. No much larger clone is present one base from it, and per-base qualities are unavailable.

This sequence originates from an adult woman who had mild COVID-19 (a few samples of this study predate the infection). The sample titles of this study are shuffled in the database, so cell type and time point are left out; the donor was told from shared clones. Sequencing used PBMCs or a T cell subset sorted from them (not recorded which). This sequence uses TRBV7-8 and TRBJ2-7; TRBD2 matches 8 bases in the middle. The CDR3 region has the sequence CASSHLAGTYEQYF. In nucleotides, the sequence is TGTGCCAGCAGCCACTTAGCGGGAACCTACGAGCAGTACTTC.